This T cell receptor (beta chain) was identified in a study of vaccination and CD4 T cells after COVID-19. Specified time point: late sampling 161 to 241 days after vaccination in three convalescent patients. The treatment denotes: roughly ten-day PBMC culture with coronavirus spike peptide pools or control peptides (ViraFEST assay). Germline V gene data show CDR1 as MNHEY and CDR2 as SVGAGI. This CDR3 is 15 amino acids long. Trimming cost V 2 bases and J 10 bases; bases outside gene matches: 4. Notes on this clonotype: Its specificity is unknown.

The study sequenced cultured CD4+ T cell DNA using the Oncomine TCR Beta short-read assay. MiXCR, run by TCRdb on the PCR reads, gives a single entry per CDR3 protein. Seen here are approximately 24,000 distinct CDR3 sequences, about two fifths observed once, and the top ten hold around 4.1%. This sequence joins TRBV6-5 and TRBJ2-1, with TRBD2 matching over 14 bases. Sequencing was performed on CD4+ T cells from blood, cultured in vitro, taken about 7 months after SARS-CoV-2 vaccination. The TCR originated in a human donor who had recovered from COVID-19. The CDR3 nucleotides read TGTGCCAGCAGTTACCCCGGGACTAGCGGGAGAGAGCAGTTCTTC. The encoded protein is CASSYPGTSGREQFF.